The source of this TCR beta chain is a study of OX40 agonist ivuxolimab in advanced cancers. Study-wide context: A male proportion of under 90% was recorded, with mean age approximately 56 years and range about 23 to 90. Prior anti-PD-1, anti-PD-L1 or anti-CTLA-4 therapy did not bar entry, and approximately 40% had some.

TCRdb's table, derived via immunoSEQ multiplex PCR, lists solely in-frame clones and lacks some. Here the sample spans under 100,000 clones, 70% to 85% being singletons. Regarding the study as a whole: Relative to CD4+ cells, CD8+ T cells on average had more expanded clones.

The investigators sampled blood at baseline, at cycle 4 day 1, and at cycle 7 day 1. A remark on this clone: Its antigen remains unidentified.

The source of this sequence is an adult with an advanced solid tumor such as melanoma, head and neck, liver or kidney cancer. Sequencing used CD4+ or CD8+ T cells sorted from blood, obtained in a trial of the OX40 agonist ivuxolimab.

The CDR3 protein is CASSPESQGRETQYF. For the CDR3, the DNA is TGTGCCAGCAGCCCCGAGTCCCAGGGGAGGGAGACCCAGTACTTC. The J gene is TRBJ2-5, the V gene TRBV7-9; either TRBD1 or TRBD2 may supply D (6 bases each). V was clipped by 5 bases and J by 5 bases, with 18 bases between them. The germline gives CDR1 SEHNR, CDR2 FQNEAQ (reference sequence). The CDR3 runs 15 residues.